The rows below give T cell receptor beta chains drawn from one sample of a study of cytomegalovirus exposure and HLA in healthy donors. Sequencing used immunoSEQ multiplex PCR; TCRdb keeps in-frame clones, though not all of them. The data hold 80,000 to 100,000 clones, with about four fifths observed a single time. Input material: PBMCs. Receptor source: a man aged 40-55 years in good health and CMV-seropositive. Both conserved end residues are part of each CDR3. Each record gives: V gene, clone size, J gene, D gene, CDR3 DNA, CDR3 protein. A D gene is named only where the DNA matches it firmly. Some rows mark clone size as missing; the rest say once, few, many or name a class of expanded clone.

>TRBV6-5|-|TRBJ2-2|TRBD1
TGTGCCAGCAGTTCAGGGGGCACCGGGGAGCTGTTTTTT
CASSSGGTGELFF
>TRBV7-9|-|TRBJ2-7|-
TGTGCCAGCAGCTTTACGGGAGCGATCGTCTACGAGCAGTACTTC
CASSFTGAIVYEQYF
>TRBV28|once|TRBJ2-6|TRBD1
TGTGCCAGCAGTTCCCTCCTGATAAGGGACAGAGACTCTGGGGCCAACGTCCTGACTTTC
CASSSLLIRDRDSGANVLTF
>TRBV5-6|-|TRBJ2-7|-
TGTGCCAGCAGTTCCACAGGGCAACCCGACTACGAGCAGTACTTC
CASSSTGQPDYEQYF
>TRBV7-7|-|TRBJ1-1|TRBD1
TGTGCCAGCAGCGCGGACAGGGGCACTGAAGCTTTCTTT
CASSADRGTEAFF
>TRBV5-3|-|TRBJ1-5|TRBD1
TGTGCCAGAAGCGAGGAAGACCGGGACAGGGCCCATCAGCCCCAGCATTTT
CARSEEDRDRAHQPQHF
>TRBV28|-|TRBJ2-2|TRBD2
TGTGCCAGCAGCAAGCGGGAGGGATACACCGGGGAGCTGTTTTTT
CASSKREGYTGELFF
>TRBV28|-|TRBJ2-5|TRBD1
TGTGCCAGCAGTGGATGGGACAGGCAGCCGTTGACCCAGTACTTC
CASSGWDRQPLTQYF
>TRBV4-1|-|TRBJ1-2|TRBD1
TGCGCCAGCAGCCTGGGACAGGCGTATGGCTACACCTTC
CASSLGQAYGYTF
>TRBV6-6|-|TRBJ2-7|TRBD2
TGTGCCAGCAGATACCTTAGCGGGAGTAAGTACGAGCAGTACTTC
CASRYLSGSKYEQYF
>TRBV25-1|-|TRBJ1-6|-
TGTGCCAGCAGTGACCAAGGGGATTCACCCCTCCACTTT
CASSDQGDSPLHF
>TRBV2|-|TRBJ1-1|-
TGTGCCAGCGGACAGATTAACACTGAAGCTTTCTTT
CASGQINTEAFF
>TRBV10-3|-|TRBJ1-1|-
TGTGCCATCAGTGGGGGGGGAGGGGGAAACACTGAAGCTTTCTTT
CAISGGGGGNTEAFF
>TRBV11-2|-|TRBJ1-1|-
TGCGCCAGCAGCCAAGATCACAACACACCGAACACTGAAGCTTTCTTT
CASSQDHNTPNTEAFF
>TRBV11-2|-|TRBJ1-5|-
TGTGCCAGCAGCCAGACACAGGGTGCAGGTCAGCCCCAGCATTTT
CASSQTQGAGQPQHF
>TRBV5-6|-|TRBJ1-2|TRBD1
TGTGCCAGCAGTCCTAGACAGGGGGCCTACTATGGCTACACCTTC
CASSPRQGAYYGYTF
>TRBV27|few|TRBJ2-7|-
TGTGCCAGCAGTTCTAGTGCGGGACAGCTAACCTACGAGCAGTACTTC
CASSSSAGQLTYEQYF
>TRBV5-1|-|TRBJ2-3|TRBD1
TGCGCCAGCAGCCCCGGACAGGGCAGCCCAGATACGCAGTATTTT
CASSPGQGSPDTQYF
>TRBV5-1|-|TRBJ2-7|TRBD1
TGCGCCAGCAGCGGGACAGGAGTAAACTACGAGCAGTACTTC
CASSGTGVNYEQYF
>TRBV7-7|-|TRBJ1-6|TRBD1
TGTGCTAGCAGCTTAGACGGGACAGTGAATTCACCCCTCCACTTT
CASSLDGTVNSPLHF
>TRBV10-2|few|TRBJ2-4|-
TGCGCCAGCAGTGAACAGAACCTAGCCAAAAACATTCAGTACTTC
CASSEQNLAKNIQYF
>TRBV18|-|TRBJ2-3|-
TGTGCCAGCTCACCAAGCGGCTTGAGCACAGATACGCAGTATTTT
CASSPSGLSTDTQYF
>TRBV10-3|-|TRBJ1-4|-
TGTGCCATCAGTGAGTCTGCAGGCACTAATGAAAAACTGTTTTTT
CAISESAGTNEKLFF
>TRBV5-1|-|TRBJ2-4|TRBD1
TGCGCCAGCAGCTTGGGGGGACAGGAGTACATTCAGTACTTC
CASSLGGQEYIQYF
>TRBV15|-|TRBJ1-1|-
TGTGCCACCAGTCCCCGGGACACCAGAAGGGCAGCTTTCTTT
CATSPRDTRRAAFF
>TRBV5-1|-|TRBJ1-2|-
TGCGCCAGCAGTTTGGGGGAGTTTTATGGCTACACCTTC
CASSLGEFYGYTF
>TRBV19|-|TRBJ2-7|-
TGTGCCAGTAGTATCAGGGACTCCTACGAGCAGTACTTC
CASSIRDSYEQYF
>TRBV9|-|TRBJ1-4|-
TGTGCCAGCAGCGTCTCACAGGGTTATAATGAAAAACTGTTTTTT
CASSVSQGYNEKLFF
>TRBV2|-|TRBJ2-2|-
TGTGCCAGCAGGAAACAGGATGTGAACACCGGGGAGCTGTTTTTT
CASRKQDVNTGELFF
>TRBV29-1|-|TRBJ1-3|-
TGCAGCGTTGACTCCCGAGGGACCATATATTTT
CSVDSRGTIYF
>TRBV5-1|-|TRBJ1-4|TRBD1
TGCGCCAGCAGCTTTACCGGGACAGGCGAGGAAAAACTGTTTTTT
CASSFTGTGEEKLFF
>TRBV7-6|few|TRBJ2-1|-
TGTGCCAGCAGCTTAGGGCGGGATCTCGGTGAGCAGTTCTTC
CASSLGRDLGEQFF
>TRBV19|-|TRBJ2-2|TRBD1
TGTGCCAGTAGTCCGGACAGGGCGTCTGCCGGGGAGCTGTTTTTT
CASSPDRASAGELFF
>TRBV7-8|-|TRBJ1-5|TRBD1
TGTGCCAGCAGCCACGGACAGGGCGGAAATCAGCCCCAGCATTTT
CASSHGQGGNQPQHF
>TRBV2|-|TRBJ1-2|TRBD1
TGTGCCAGCAGTGCCGGACAGGACTATGGCTACACCTTC
CASSAGQDYGYTF
>TRBV10-1|-|TRBJ1-5|-
TGCGCCAGCAGTGATGCAGGGAAAGATCAGCCCCAGCATTTT
CASSDAGKDQPQHF
>TRBV27|-|TRBJ1-2|TRBD1
TGTGCCAGCAGTATGCGACAGGGGGGGGGAGGCTACACCTTC
CASSMRQGGGGYTF
>TRBV4-1|-|TRBJ1-2|TRBD1
TGCGCCAGCAGCCACTCCCTCAGGGGGGCGCGGGGCTATGGCTACACCTTC
CASSHSLRGARGYGYTF
>TRBV28|-|TRBJ1-2|TRBD1
TGTGCCAGCAGTGGGTACCGGGACAGGGGAGGTGGCTACACCTTC
CASSGYRDRGGGYTF
>TRBV28|-|TRBJ2-1|TRBD2
TGTGCCAGCAGTTTCACCCTAGCGGGAGACAATGAGCAGTTCTTC
CASSFTLAGDNEQFF
>TRBV10-3|-|TRBJ2-7|-
TGTGCCATACGACGACAGATAAGCTCCTACGAGCAGTACTTC
CAIRRQISSYEQYF
>TRBV6-5|-|TRBJ1-5|-
TGTGCCAGCAGTTACGCGCCTAGCAATCAGCCCCAGCATTTT
CASSYAPSNQPQHF
>TRBV6-1|-|TRBJ1-1|-
TGTGCCAGCGGCGGGGGCCAGAACACTGAAGCTTTCTTT
CASGGGQNTEAFF
>TRBV25-1|-|TRBJ1-1|-
TGTGCCAGCAGTGTAGACAGAATGAACACTGAAGCTTTCTTT
CASSVDRMNTEAFF
>TRBV27|-|TRBJ1-1|-
TGTGCCAGCAGCACGGTACAGGGTTTCGCTTTCTTT
CASSTVQGFAFF
>TRBV5-6|-|TRBJ2-3|TRBD2
TGTGCCAGCAGCTTGGGACTAGCCGCAGATACGCAGTATTTT
CASSLGLAADTQYF
>TRBV21-1|-|TRBJ1-5|-
TGTGCCAGCAGCAAGAATTCTTTCAGGTTTAGCAATCAGCCCCAGCATTTT
CASSKNSFRFSNQPQHF
>TRBV15|-|TRBJ2-1|-
TGTGCCACCAGACAAGACCCCCAGGCCTCCTACAATGAGCAGTTCTTC
CATRQDPQASYNEQFF
>TRBV10-3|-|TRBJ2-2|TRBD1
TGTGCCATCAGGACAGGGGGATCCGCGAACACCGGGGAGCTGTTTTTT
CAIRTGGSANTGELFF
>TRBV30|few|TRBJ1-4|-
TGTGCCTGGGGATGGGGGGGGTTCAGAGAAAAACTGTTTTTT
CAWGWGGFREKLFF
>TRBV6-6|-|TRBJ1-4|-
TGTGCCAGCAGTTACTCGAGGGAGTCCCGGGAAAAACTGTTTTTT
CASSYSRESREKLFF
>TRBV7-9|-|TRBJ1-5|TRBD1
TGTGCCAGCAGCTCAGGGACAGGGGGCAGGCAGCCCCAGCATTTT
CASSSGTGGRQPQHF